This TCR beta chain was sequenced in a study of tumor-infiltrating lymphocytes in primary liver carcinoma. RNA isolated from unsorted whole blood supplied the blood RNA, with germline DNA also extracted. Starting material of 450 to 550 ng total RNA yielded TCR beta cDNA via a constant-region primer. Libraries of TCR beta came from three nested multiplex PCR rounds with slightly modified ARM-PCR. Researchers ran the first two PCR rounds for about 11 cycles each with TRBV1-TRBV30 forward primers and a C-beta reverse primer. TCRdb processed the multiplex PCR reads anew with MiXCR; each CDR3 protein has one entry. This sample has 310,000 or so distinct CDR3 sequences, with almost 65% found just once. Germline CDR1 reads MNHEY; CDR2 reads SVGEGT. The CDR3 length is 18 residues. This clonotype appeared once. Germline and junction disagree at one end, which may indicate a read error.

The sequenced sample was peripheral blood. This chain uses TRBV6-2 or TRBV6-3 with TRBJ2-4; D is unclear. This TCR was sampled from a man in his forties with primary liver carcinoma and hepatitis B virus infection. The CDR3 DNA is TGTGTCAGCAGTTACTCCTTGCGGCTCGGGTTAGCCAAAAACATTCAGTACTTC. It yields the protein CVSSYSLRLGLAKNIQYF.